The 6 T cell receptor beta chains listed next were all sequenced from one sample in a study of Tregs in tolerant kidney transplant recipients (dated by TCRdb to between 2018 and 2020). The method behind the library was the immunoSEQ multiplex PCR assay. Imported from immuneACCESS, the table was reduced by TCRdb to in-frame sequences with V and J called. These copies leave out some clones; in studies compared against another copy, an unresolved V gene accounts for under half, and the cause of the remainder is not known. This sample's records show around 33,000 clones. Under 2% of the sample belongs to the ten largest clones. The transplants used related donors along with nonmyeloablative bone marrow transplantation, and in the human trials mixed chimerism was transient. Here the sequenced sample was CD4+ T cells from blood (PBMCs), taken 24 months after the transplant. Receptor source: a human patient who received a combined kidney and bone marrow transplant. Following a transplant, some T cells may be graft donor cells, not patient cells.

As regards this clone: The read ends 3 residues shy of where the CDR3 ends; the end is completed using the germline J gene. The J gene is TRBJ2-7, the V gene TRBV20-1; either TRBD1 or TRBD2 may supply D (6 bases each). The CDR3 sequence is 12 residues long. V lost 4 bases, J lost 5 bases, and 12 bases lay in between. Germline lookup yields CDR1 DFQATT and CDR2 SNEGSKA (reference sequence). Partial CDR3 DNA: TGCAGTGCTACCGGAGGGGGAGACGAG. It codes for CSATGGGDE. In full, the CDR3 is CSATGGGDEQYF.

Of note for this clone: The read is 3 residues too short to cover the CDR3 end, so that end is filled in from the germline J gene. V gene TRBV14 combines with J gene TRBJ1-1; 8 bases are a match to TRBD1. There are 15 residues in the CDR3. The trim removed 2 bases at V and 5 bases at J, leaving 7 bases unmatched. Looked up from germline, CDR1 is SGHDN and CDR2 is FVKESK. The CDR3 DNA, read in part, is TGTGCCAGCAGCCAATTTGCGACAGGGGATACTGAA. It encodes CASSQFATGDTE. In full, the CDR3 is CASSQFATGDTEAFF.

To note about this clone: The sequence runs out 3 residues before the end of the CDR3; the remainder is reconstructed from the germline J gene. This chain links TRBV6-2 or TRBV6-3 with TRBJ2-5; 9 bases map to TRBD2. J lost 0 bases, V lost 4 bases, and 6 bases had no gene match. Germline V CDR1 and CDR2: MNHEY, SVGEGT. The CDR3 runs to 16 residues. Here the CDR3 reads CASSFGLASNQETQYF. The covered CDR3 bases are TGTGCCAGCAGTTTCGGACTAGCGAGTAACCAAGAGACC.

With regard to this clone: The CDR3 end is not reached by the read, which stops 3 residues before it; the germline J gene fills it in. The gene calls are TRBV20-1 and TRBJ2-3; the match to TRBD2 covers 8 bases. This CDR3 is 15 amino acids long. Germline CDR1 DFQATT, CDR2 SNEGSKA (reference sequence). J lost 0 bases, V lost 5 bases, and 7 bases had no gene match. The CDR3 loop is CSALSLAESTDTQYF. The CDR3 bases that were read are TGCAGTGCTTTATCACTAGCGGAAAGCACAGATACG.

In regard to this clone: The read stops 3 residues short of the end of the CDR3; the missing end is completed from the germline J gene. V gene TRBV18 combines with J gene TRBJ2-3; TRBD2 is a possible D gene (6 bases). V lost 2 bases and J 5 bases, leaving 17 bases between the germline ends. CDR1 and CDR2 (germline): KGHSH, LQKENI. The length of the CDR3 is 16 residues. CDR3 residues: CASSPFTSLSQDTQYF. CDR3 DNA, as far as it was read: TGTGCCAGCTCACCATTTACTAGCCTCTCACAAGATACG.

About this clone: The CDR3 is cut off 3 residues early in the read; its end comes from the germline J gene. This rearrangement joins TRBV2 to TRBJ2-3, with TRBD2 as a possible D gene (5 bases). Per the germline V gene, CDR1 is SNHLY and CDR2 is FYNNEI. This CDR3 region has 14 residues. V lost 4 bases and J lost 5, with 13 bases in between. The DNA read from the CDR3 is TGTGCCAGCAGTGGAGGTTCCGGGGTAGATACG. It codes for CASSGGSGVDT. The whole CDR3 protein reads CASSGGSGVDTQYF.